A selection of T cell receptor beta chains follows, all from one sample in a study of blood T cell repertoires in COVID-19. Clones were sequenced by immunoSEQ multiplex PCR, and TCRdb holds only the in-frame ones, with some missing. The sample includes fewer than 250,000 clones, roughly 90% of them seen just once. Sequencing used PBMCs or T cells enriched from blood (not recorded which). These receptors originate from a woman aged 18-35 years who had recovered from COVID-19. Each CDR3 is given with its conserved first and last residue. Each record gives: clone size, D gene, V gene, J gene, CDR3 DNA, CDR3 protein. D genes are given only for firm matches. Not every row has a clone size; where given, it reads once, few, many or a size class.

>once|.|TRBV2|TRBJ1-5
TGTGCCAGCAGTGAATCTCGGAGGGGCTTCAATCAGCCCCAGCATTTT
CASSESRRGFNQPQHF
>.|.|TRBV3-1/TRBV3-2|TRBJ1-2
TGTGCCAGCAGCCAAGCCGGGATTAACTATGGCTACACCTTC
CASSQAGINYGYTF
>once|.|TRBV4-1|TRBJ1-6
TGCGCCAGCAGCCAAGAGTTTTTAACAGGGCGGGATTCACCCCTCCACTTT
CASSQEFLTGRDSPLHF
>.|.|TRBV6-1|TRBJ2-7
TGTGCCAGCAGTGACAGGGGTTCACTTTCGCAGTACTTC
CASSDRGSLSQYF
>.|.|TRBV7-9|TRBJ2-2
TGTGCCAGCAGCTTGAGACAGACGAACACCGGGGAGCTGTTTTTT
CASSLRQTNTGELFF
>.|.|TRBV4-1|TRBJ2-7
TGCGCCAGCAGCCTCGGGGTAACATACTCCTACGAGCAGTACTTC
CASSLGVTYSYEQYF
>.|TRBD1|TRBV28|TRBJ1-6
TGTGCCAGCAGCCGGGGGGACAGGCTCTATAATTCACCCCTCCACTTT
CASSRGDRLYNSPLHF
>once|TRBD2|TRBV7-3|TRBJ2-7
TGTGCCAGCAGCGCCGATGTGGGGGGGTGGCAGTACTTC
CASSADVGGWQYF
>few|TRBD2|TRBV7-7|TRBJ2-3
TGTGCCAGCAGCCCAGGGACTAGACCGACAGATACGCAGTATTTT
CASSPGTRPTDTQYF
>.|.|TRBV19|TRBJ2-1
TGTGCCAGTAGTATTAGTTTGACGGAGATCAATGAGCAGTTCTTC
CASSISLTEINEQFF
>.|.|TRBV15|TRBJ1-1
TGTGCCACCAGCAGAAGAGACAGCGTCACTGAAGCTTTCTTT
CATSRRDSVTEAFF
>.|TRBD1|TRBV5-4|TRBJ2-5
TGTGCCAGCAGCCCCCCGACAGGGCCGCAAGAGACCCAGTACTTC
CASSPPTGPQETQYF
>.|.|TRBV28|TRBJ2-7
TGTGCCAGCAGCCTCGGGTCCCAGGGTAGACACGAGCAGTACTTC
CASSLGSQGRHEQYF
>.|.|TRBV19|TRBJ1-6
TGTGCCAGTAGTACCGCTTGGACTGGACTTAATTCACCCCTCCACTTT
CASSTAWTGLNSPLHF
>.|.|TRBV27|TRBJ1-2
TGTGCCAGCAGGCCAACAGGAAACTATGGCTACACCTTC
CASRPTGNYGYTF
>.|TRBD2|TRBV7-3|TRBJ2-3
TGTGCCAGCAGCTCCCGAGCGGGGGGCACAGATACGCAGTATTTT
CASSSRAGGTDTQYF
>.|.|TRBV28|TRBJ1-1
TGTGCCAGCAGTCTAGGTCTGAACACTGAAGCTTTCTTT
CASSLGLNTEAFF
>.|.|TRBV4-1|TRBJ2-7
TGCGCCAGCAGCCGTGGTTCTGAACAGTCTCTCAGGCACGGGCAGTACTTC
CASSRGSEQSLRHGQYF
>.|TRBD1|TRBV6-5|TRBJ1-2
TGTGCCAGCAGAGCAGACAGGGGGAACTATGGCTACACCTTC
CASRADRGNYGYTF
>.|.|TRBV7-9|TRBJ2-1
TGTGCCAGCAGCTTAGCAGGGAGCTCCTACAATGAGCAGTTCTTC
CASSLAGSSYNEQFF
>.|.|TRBV30|TRBJ2-7
TGTGCCTGGAGTAGGGGGGGGCACGGGCCTTACTACGAGCAGTACTTC
CAWSRGGHGPYYEQYF
>once|.|TRBV4-1|TRBJ1-1
TGCGCCAGCAGCCAACGGGAGGACACCATGAACACTGAAGCTTTCTTT
CASSQREDTMNTEAFF
>.|.|TRBV28|TRBJ1-3
TGTGCCAGTATACAGGGTAAGCCTGGAAACACCATATATTTT
CASIQGKPGNTIYF
>.|.|TRBV11-2|TRBJ2-7
TGTGCCAGCAGCCCCGGACTACGCAACGAGCAGTACTTC
CASSPGLRNEQYF
>.|TRBD1|TRBV24-1|TRBJ2-5
TGTGCCACCGCCGGGACAGACACCCAAGAGACCCAGTACTTC
CATAGTDTQETQYF
>.|TRBD1|TRBV2|TRBJ2-7
TGTGCCAGCAGTGTTCCAGCGGGACAGGGGCCTCACGAGCAGTACTTC
CASSVPAGQGPHEQYF
>.|.|TRBV6-5|TRBJ2-7
TGTGCCAGCAGCCGACTCCCCCGGAGGGAGGTCGAGCAGTACTTC
CASSRLPRREVEQYF
>.|.|TRBV7-8|TRBJ2-2
TGTGCCAGCAGCGGAGACCGGGTGAACACCGGGGAGCTGTTTTTT
CASSGDRVNTGELFF
>.|.|TRBV27|TRBJ1-2
TGTGCCAGCAGTTTAACATCCAGGGGTACCTATGGCTACACCTTC
CASSLTSRGTYGYTF
>.|.|TRBV18|TRBJ1-2
TGTGCCAGCTCACCACCGAAGGGACTGAGCTATGGCTACACCTTC
CASSPPKGLSYGYTF
>.|TRBD1|TRBV2|TRBJ2-1
TGTGCCAGTACTCCGGGACAGCGTAACAATGAGCAGTTCTTC
CASTPGQRNNEQFF
>.|.|TRBV9|TRBJ1-1
TGTGCCAGCAGCGTACCCAGCGGGGGGATTATGAACACTGAAGCTTTCTTT
CASSVPSGGIMNTEAFF
>.|TRBD1|TRBV2|TRBJ1-1
TGTGCCAGCAGCCAGGAGGGGGCCGGCACTGAAGCTTTCTTT
CASSQEGAGTEAFF
>.|TRBD2|TRBV20-1|TRBJ2-7
TGCAGTGCTAGTCTAGCGGGGGTTTCCTACGAGCAGTACTTC
CSASLAGVSYEQYF
>.|TRBD2|TRBV2|TRBJ2-7
TGTGCCAGCAGTGAACGGACTAGCGGGGACGAGCAGTACTTC
CASSERTSGDEQYF
>once|.|TRBV27|TRBJ2-7
TGTGCCAGTCAGAAGCGGACGCCCTCCCCTCCTACCGAGCAGTACTTC
CASQKRTPSPPTEQYF
>.|.|TRBV27|TRBJ2-2
TGTGCCAGCACTACCCAGGGTACCGGGGAGCTGTTTTTT
CASTTQGTGELFF
>.|.|TRBV12-3/TRBV12-4|TRBJ1-2
TGTGCCAGCAGTTTAGGGAGGGCGGTCGGCTACACCTTC
CASSLGRAVGYTF
>.|.|TRBV7-9|TRBJ1-4
TGTGCCAGTGCCCCCCCGGGTGAAAAACTGTTTTTT
CASAPPGEKLFF
>.|TRBD1|TRBV30|TRBJ1-6
TGTGCCTGGAACTCAGATTCGGGACAGTCGAGCTCCTATAATTCACCCCTCCACTTT
CAWNSDSGQSSSYNSPLHF
>.|.|TRBV12-3/TRBV12-4|TRBJ1-5
TGTGCCAGCAGTTTCGGTAACTATGACCAGCATTTT
CASSFGNYDQHF
>.|.|TRBV19|TRBJ1-6
TGTGCCAGTACCCTCACGACAGTCTATAATTCACCCCTCCACTTT
CASTLTTVYNSPLHF
>once|TRBD2|TRBV2|TRBJ2-7
TGTGCCAGCAGCGGGGGGGGAGCGGGCGGACTCTACGAGCAGTACTTC
CASSGGGAGGLYEQYF
>once|.|TRBV14|TRBJ1-1
TGTGCCAGCAGCCAAGATCAACAGACAAACACTGAAGCTTTCTTT
CASSQDQQTNTEAFF
>few|TRBD1|TRBV29-1|TRBJ1-2
TGCAGCGGTCAGACAGGGGCCTTCTCCTATGGCTACACCTTC
CSGQTGAFSYGYTF
>.|TRBD1|TRBV5-4|TRBJ2-2
TGTGCCAGCAGTACCCCGGGACAGTTCACCGGGGAGCTGTTTTTT
CASSTPGQFTGELFF
>.|.|TRBV4-1|TRBJ1-2
TGCGCCAGCAGCCAACTTGGGGGGACCTATGGCTACACCTTC
CASSQLGGTYGYTF
>.|.|TRBV21-1|TRBJ2-7
TGTGCCAGCAGCATAAGGATTCAAGGGGGGGCGGTCGACGAGCAGTACTTC
CASSIRIQGGAVDEQYF
>.|.|TRBV27|TRBJ1-2
TGTGCCAGCAGTCCGGGCAGGGGCAGCTATGGCTACACCTTC
CASSPGRGSYGYTF
>.|TRBD1|TRBV5-1|TRBJ1-1
TGCGCCAGCAGCGATCTCAGGGGGCGGAACACTGAAGCTTTCTTT
CASSDLRGRNTEAFF
>.|TRBD1|TRBV27|TRBJ2-7
TGTGCCAGCAGTCTAAACCGGGACAGTCCCTACGAGCAGTACTTC
CASSLNRDSPYEQYF
>.|TRBD1|TRBV7-3|TRBJ1-6
TGTGCCAGCAGTCTTACGGGACAGGGGGTTAATTCACCCCTCCACTTT
CASSLTGQGVNSPLHF
>.|TRBD1|TRBV27|TRBJ2-7
TGTGCCAGCAGTTCATGGACAGGGTCCTACGAGCAGTACTTC
CASSSWTGSYEQYF
>.|TRBD1|TRBV2|TRBJ1-2
TGTGCCAGCAGTATCGAGCACAGGGGCGATCCCTATGGCTACACCTTC
CASSIEHRGDPYGYTF
>.|TRBD2|TRBV12-5|TRBJ2-7
TGTGCTAGTGGTTTGGCGGGGGGGGGCCTACGCGCCTACGAGCAGTACTTC
CASGLAGGGLRAYEQYF
>.|TRBD1|TRBV12-5|TRBJ1-2
TGTGCTAGTGGTTCCCGACAGGGGACTGGCTACACCTTC
CASGSRQGTGYTF
>.|TRBD1|TRBV10-3|TRBJ1-6
TGTGCCATCACCGGGACAGCAGGCAATTCACCCCTCCACTTT
CAITGTAGNSPLHF
>.|TRBD1|TRBV24-1|TRBJ2-6
TGTGCCACCGGGGACAGGCTCTCTGGGGCCAACGTCCTGACTTTC
CATGDRLSGANVLTF